This T cell receptor (beta chain) was obtained from a study of cytomegalovirus exposure and HLA in healthy donors. V shed 5 bases and J 4 bases; nucleotides not matched to a gene: 8. The CDR3 has 15 amino acids. CDR1 SGHAT and CDR2 FQNNGV come from the germline V gene. Primers: 60 Vbeta forward and 13 Jbeta reverse. TCRdb's copy holds only in-frame clones and misses some; the assay was immunoSEQ multiplex PCR. The sample has 200,000 or so clones; around 82% are singletons. This clone was counted between two and nine times. The antigen remains undetermined. Findings and limits, study-wide: The investigators catalogued some 160 TCR beta chains as cytomegalovirus-associated.

The sequenced sample consisted of PBMCs. The rearrangement joins TRBV11-2 to TRBJ1-2; 9 nucleotides line up with TRBD1. This receptor was obtained from a boy aged 10-17 years in good health and CMV-seronegative. CDR3 residues: CASSPGTGYGYGYTF. CDR3 DNA sequence: TGTGCCAGCAGCCCCGGGACAGGGTATGGCTATGGCTACACCTTC.